This TCR beta chain was captured by sequencing in a study of blood T cell repertoires in COVID-19. Study context: There were acute and convalescent COVID-19 samples, and they came from the United States, Italy and Spain. In each case, the material was cDNA or gDNA derived from T cells, B-cell-depleted T cells, or PBMCs.

Patients at the Seattle site were enrolled during active infection and followed longitudinally. Per the original data handling: Nucleated cell number was recorded as an estimate derived from reference gene primer amplification. Sequencing used immunoSEQ multiplex PCR; TCRdb keeps in-frame clones, though not all of them. V and J calls and clone size are copied from that table; D and trimming were computed from the DNA. The sample lists 300,000 to 450,000 clones, about 89% seen once, with approximately 3% in the top ten. Sequencing was carried out using peripheral blood. This clonotype was sampled from a young woman with COVID-19, enrolled during active disease.

CDR3 bases: TGTGCCAGCAGCGTAGAGACAGGGGGGCTTTACGAGCAGTACTTC. Translated, it gives CASSVETGGLYEQYF. The chain employs TRBV9 and TRBJ2-7; 9 positions match TRBD1. J gave up 4 bases and V 0 bases, and 5 bases lay outside the gene matches. The CDR3 totals 15 residues. The germline gives CDR1 SGDLS, CDR2 YYNGEE.